This T cell receptor (beta chain) was retrieved from a study of human T cells and chemical hapten exposure. Whole-study results and caveats: The study found expanded TCRs formed significantly more large CDR3 similarity clusters than controls.

Concerning this clonotype itself: Its target is unknown.

J gave up 11 bases and V 5 bases, and 13 bases lay outside the gene matches. The CDR3 spans 14 residues. TCRdb processed the RACE reads anew with MiXCR; each CDR3 protein has one entry. The repertoire holds 250,000 or so distinct CDR3 sequences, with roughly 7.7% as singletons. Indicated time point: pre-sensitization, week 0. Treatment here: therapeutic diphenylcyclopropenone sensitization with weekly scalp DPC. This sample comprised whole blood, obtained in connection with sensitization to the hapten diphenylcyclopropenone (DPC). The chain couples TRBV12-3 or TRBV12-4 to TRBJ1-1; 8 nucleotides align to TRBD1. The sequence came from a young man with alopecia areata. Some clones in this sample may be carry-over from other donors' samples. The CDR3 protein is CASSDRWTGLNAFF. The CDR3 bases are TGTGCCAGCAGTGACCGATGGACAGGGTTGAACGCTTTCTTT.